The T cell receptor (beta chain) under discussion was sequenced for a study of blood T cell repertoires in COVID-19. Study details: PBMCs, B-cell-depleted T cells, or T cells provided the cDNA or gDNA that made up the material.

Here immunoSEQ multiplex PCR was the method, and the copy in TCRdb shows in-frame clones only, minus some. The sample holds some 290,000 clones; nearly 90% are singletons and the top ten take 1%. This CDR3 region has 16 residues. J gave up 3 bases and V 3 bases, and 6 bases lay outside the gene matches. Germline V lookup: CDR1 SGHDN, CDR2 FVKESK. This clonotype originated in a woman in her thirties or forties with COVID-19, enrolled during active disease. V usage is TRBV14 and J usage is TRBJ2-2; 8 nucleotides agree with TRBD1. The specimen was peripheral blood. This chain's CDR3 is CASSHRQGWDTGELFF. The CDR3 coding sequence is TGTGCCAGCAGCCACCGACAGGGGTGGGACACCGGGGAGCTGTTTTTT. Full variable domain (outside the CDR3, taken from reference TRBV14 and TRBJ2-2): EAGVTQFPSHSVIEKGQTVTLRCDPISGHDNLYWYRRVMGKEIKFLLHFVKESKQDESGMPNNRFLAERTGGTYSTLKVQPAELEDSGVYFCASSHRQGWDTGELFFGEGSRLTVL.